The 31 T cell receptor beta chains reported below all come from one sample, sequenced in a study of cytomegalovirus exposure and HLA in healthy donors. 60 Vbeta and 13 Jbeta primers were used in PCR. Assay: immunoSEQ multiplex PCR; the TCRdb copy retains only in-frame clones and omits some. The sample lists approximately 100,000 clones; approximately 70% were seen once. Sequencing was done on a sample of PBMCs. The receptors were gathered from a man aged 40-49 years in good health and CMV-seropositive.

A single count supports this clone. The V call is TRBV27, the J call TRBJ1-2, with 7 bases that match TRBD1. This CDR3 comprises 14 residues. The ends lost 4 bases at V and 2 bases at J; junction bases unmatched: 4. Germline V gives CDR1 MNHEY, CDR2 SMNVEV (reference sequence). CDR3 coding DNA: TGTGCCAGCAGTTCGCGGACAGGAAACTATGGCTACACCTTC. Protein product: CASSSRTGNYGYTF.

This clone was observed once. The CDR3 sequence: CASSEWRGRETQYF. CDR3 DNA: TGTGCCAGCAGTGAATGGCGGGGCCGGGAGACCCAGTACTTC. The genes are TRBV2 and TRBJ2-5; possible D gene TRBD2, 6 bases. Trimming removed 2 bases from V and 5 bases from J, with 12 bases in between. This CDR3 has 14 amino acids. Germline V gene sequence: CDR1 SNHLY, CDR2 FYNNEI.

The V call is TRBV5-1, the J call TRBJ2-2, with D possibly matching TRBD2 (5 bases). CDR1 is SGHRS and CDR2 is YFSETQ in the germline V gene. The CDR3 is 15 amino acids. Trimming pared 5 bases from V and 2 bases from J, leaving 13 bases between. CDR3 protein: CASRFGRENTGELFF. CDR3 bases: TGCGCCAGCAGATTCGGACGGGAAAACACCGGGGAGCTGTTTTTT.

CDR3 sequence (DNA): TGTGCCAGTAGTCTCTCAGGGGGCACTGAAGCTTTCTTT. This sequence encodes CASSLSGGTEAFF. The chain couples TRBV19 to TRBJ1-1, with 7 bases fitting TRBD1. The CDR3 runs to 13 residues. Losses at the gene ends were 5 bases for V and 4 bases for J; bases not matched to a gene: 4. Germline-derived CDR1 and CDR2 are LNHDA and SQIVND (reference sequence).

The chain joins TRBV7-9 to TRBJ1-5; the D is unclear. This CDR3 is built from 15 residues. Trimming took off 1 base at V and 4 bases at J, with 11 bases between the two ends. Germline CDR1 reads SEHNR; CDR2 reads FQNEAQ (reference sequence). This CDR3 is CASSLGTGWNQPQHF. The CDR3 coding sequence is TGTGCCAGCAGCTTAGGAACGGGATGGAATCAGCCCCAGCATTTT.

The gene calls are TRBV6-5 and TRBJ2-1; the D gene is possibly TRBD2 (6 bases). This CDR3 contains 16 residues. Per germline, CDR1 MNHEY and CDR2 SVGAGI. V lost 4 bases, J lost 0 bases, and 13 bases lay in between. The chain's CDR3 is CASSSPGGSSYNEQFF. DNA of the CDR3: TGTGCCAGCAGTTCTCCCGGGGGTAGCTCCTACAATGAGCAGTTCTTC.

This clone was seen only a few times. Within the sample, other DNA sequences also encode this same CDR3. The CDR3 protein is CASSASGSTDTQYF. Here the CDR3 DNA reads TGTGCCAGCAGTGCTAGCGGTAGCACAGATACGCAGTATTTT. The rearrangement joins TRBV6-4 to TRBJ2-3; the match to TRBD2 covers 7 bases. Germline values: CDR1 MRHNA, CDR2 SNTAGT. The trim removed 4 bases at V and 0 bases at J, leaving 1 base unmatched. This CDR3 contains 14 residues.

A single count supports this clone. The chain has TRBV9 and TRBJ1-1, with D maybe TRBD1 (6 bases). Trimming pared 3 bases from V and 2 bases from J, leaving 8 bases between. Germline V gene data show CDR1 as SGDLS and CDR2 as YYNGEE. CDR3 length: 13 residues. The CDR3 DNA sequence: TGTGCCAGCAGCGGGACAGTAAACACTGAAGCTTTCTTT. Translating gives CASSGTVNTEAFF.

The chain recombines TRBV9 with TRBJ2-5; TRBD2 matches at 10 bases. The germline V gene encodes CDR1 SGDLS and CDR2 YYNGEE. This CDR3 has 13 amino acids. DNA of the CDR3: TGTCTAACAGCGGGAGGGGCCCAAGAGACCCAGTACTTC. It translates to CLTAGGAQETQYF.

Concerning this clone: No conserved phenylalanine or tryptophan ends this CDR3, so it is likely a read error. V is TRBV6-1 and J is TRBJ1-5, with TRBD1 matching over 7 bases. V trimming: 4 bases; J trimming: 2 bases; junction bases outside the gene matches: 8. CDR3 length: 16 amino acids. Germline values: CDR1 MNHNS, CDR2 SASEGT. CDR3 coding DNA: TGTGCCAGCAGTGGTCAAGGGGGCTTGGGCAATCAGCCCCAGCATCTT. Its protein product is CASSGQGGLGNQPQHL.

The chain links TRBV15 to TRBJ1-2, with TRBD1 matching over 10 bases. The J segment lost 2 bases and the V segment lost 0 bases, leaving 3 bases of the junction unmatched. From germline, CDR1 is LNHNV and CDR2 YYDKDF (reference sequence). The CDR3 spans 16 residues. This CDR3 reads CATSRDLTGGNYGYTF. DNA for the CDR3: TGTGCCACCAGCAGAGATTTGACAGGGGGCAACTATGGCTACACCTTC.

The rearrangement joins TRBV9 to TRBJ2-1; 7 positions match TRBD2. CDR3 size: 15 residues. Trimming cost V 0 bases and J 6 bases; bases outside gene matches: 6. CDR1 is SGDLS and CDR2 is YYNGEE in the germline V gene. The CDR3 region is CASSVVAGEGNEQFF. CDR3 nucleotides: TGTGCCAGCAGCGTAGTGGCGGGGGAGGGCAATGAGCAGTTCTTC. The full variable domain, its missing parts supplied by reference TRBV9 and TRBJ2-1, is DSGVTQTPKHLITATGQRVTLRCSPRSGDLSVYWYQQSLDQGLQFLIQYYNGEERAKGNILERFSAQQFPDLHSELNLSSLELGDSALYFCASSVVAGEGNEQFFGPGTRLTVL.

The rearrangement uses TRBV6-1 and TRBJ2-5, with a weak D call TRBD2 (6 bases). V lost 6 bases, J lost 4 bases, and 12 bases lay in between. Germline CDR1 is MNHNS and CDR2 is SASEGT. The CDR3 is 13 amino acids. CDR3 nucleotide sequence: TGTGCCAGCAGGGACTATAGAGCAGAGACCCAGTACTTC. This sequence encodes CASRDYRAETQYF.

The chain employs TRBV30 and TRBJ2-2, with TRBD2 matching over 9 bases. Germline assignment: CDR1 GTSNPN and CDR2 SVGIG (reference sequence). V was clipped by 4 bases and J by 4 bases; unmatched bases: 7. This CDR3 region has 15 residues. CDR3 nucleotides: TGTGCCTGGAAGGCTAGCGGGATAGTCACCGGGGAGCTGTTTTTT. Translated: CAWKASGIVTGELFF.

The chain links TRBV4-3 to TRBJ2-1; the match to TRBD2 covers 7 bases. CDR1 is LGHNA and CDR2 is YSLEER in the germline V gene. The CDR3 has 16 amino acids. The V segment lost 0 bases and the J segment 3 bases; nucleotides outside the gene matches: 5. The CDR3 protein is CASSQDPAGYYNEQFF. The DNA of the CDR3 is TGCGCCAGCAGCCAAGATCCAGCGGGGTACTACAATGAGCAGTTCTTC.

The chain has TRBV5-1 and TRBJ2-3, with 8 bases lining up with TRBD1. With 2 bases clipped from V and 5 bases from J, the junction kept 4 bases outside the gene matches. Germline CDR1 reads SGHRS; CDR2 reads YFSETQ. The CDR3 covers 14 residues. Here the CDR3 reads CASSLQGGVDTQYF. The CDR3 bases are TGCGCCAGCAGCTTACAGGGGGGCGTAGATACGCAGTATTTT. Filled out from reference TRBV5-1 and TRBJ2-3, the complete variable domain reads KAGVTQTPRYLIKTRGQQVTLSCSPISGHRSVSWYQQTPGQGLQFLFEYFSETQRNKGNFPGRFSGRQFSNSRSEMNVSTLELGDSALYLCASSLQGGVDTQYFGPGTRLTVL.

V is TRBV2 and J is TRBJ2-2; TRBD1 matches 7 bases. The CDR3 has 15 residues. Germline trimming cut 5 bases from V and 0 bases from J; bases unmatched to any gene: 3. Germline V gene data show CDR1 as SNHLY and CDR2 as FYNNEI. The CDR3 nucleotides read TGTGCCAGCAGTCCCGGGACAGCGAACACCGGGGAGCTGTTTTTT. Amino acids: CASSPGTANTGELFF.

This clone turned up a few times. The V call is TRBV19, the J call TRBJ1-5, with D perhaps TRBD1 (5 bases). The CDR3 has 15 residues. The V gene lost 1 base and the J gene lost 2 bases, with 9 bases spanning the gap. The germline gives CDR1 LNHDA, CDR2 SQIVND (reference sequence). CDR3 DNA sequence: TGTGCCAGTAGTATAGTCAGGGTCGGCAATCAGCCCCAGCATTTT. Residues: CASSIVRVGNQPQHF. The entire variable domain, with the rest obtained from reference TRBV19 and TRBJ1-5, is as follows: DGGITQSPKYLFRKEGQNVTLSCEQNLNHDAMYWYRQDPGQGLRLIYYSQIVNDFQKGDIAEGYSVSREKKESFPLTVTSAQKNPTAFYLCASSIVRVGNQPQHFGDGTRLSIL.

This clone occurred a few times. The chain's CDR3 is CASSLKTYSNQPQHF. CDR3 in DNA: TGTGCCAGCAGCTTAAAGACTTATAGCAATCAGCCCCAGCATTTT. The chain employs TRBV5-6 and TRBJ1-5; D uncertain. Trimming pared 2 bases from V and 0 bases from J, leaving 9 bases between. The CDR3 loop spans 15 amino acids. Germline V lookup: CDR1 SGHDT, CDR2 YYEEEE. The variable domain in full, with the rest retrieved from reference TRBV5-6 and TRBJ1-5, is DAGVTQSPTHLIKTRGQQVTLRCSPKSGHDTVSWYQQALGQGPQFIFQYYEEEERQRGNFPDRFSGHQFPNYSSELNVNALLLGDSALYLCASSLKTYSNQPQHFGDGTRLSIL.

This clone has more than one count but fewer than ten. The chain recombines TRBV5-1 with TRBJ2-2, with 8 bases aligning to TRBD1. With V trimmed by 4 bases and J by 0 bases, 5 bases remained unmatched. Germline CDR1 SGHRS, CDR2 YFSETQ. The CDR3 totals 16 residues. The CDR3 is CASSLTGGSNTGELFF. The CDR3 DNA reads as TGCGCCAGCAGCCTTACAGGGGGTTCGAACACCGGGGAGCTGTTTTTT.

The rearrangement links TRBV6-1 to TRBJ2-1; weak D call: TRBD2 (6 bases). Deletions cut 7 bases from V and 5 bases from J, with 18 bases between. This CDR3 has 15 amino acids. Germline V gene data show CDR1 as MNHNS and CDR2 as SASEGT. The CDR3 DNA is TGTGCCAGCAACCCGGTGAGTAGCGGACACAATGAGCAGTTCTTC. Its translation: CASNPVSSGHNEQFF.

This clone occurred a few times. The V call is TRBV6-1, the J call TRBJ2-7; a possible D gene is TRBD1 (6 bases). Germline V CDR1 and CDR2: MNHNS, SASEGT. Trimming left V 4 bases short and J 2 bases short, with 12 bases between. The CDR3 is 14 residues long. The CDR3 region is CASSGKTGTYEQYV. CDR3 coding DNA: TGTGCCAGCAGTGGGAAGACAGGAACCTACGAGCAGTACGTC.

The gene calls are TRBV7-9 and TRBJ2-1, with D possibly matching TRBD1 (5 bases). Trimming removed 5 bases at V and 6 bases at J, with 14 bases between. The CDR3 spans 14 residues. From germline, CDR1 is SEHNR and CDR2 FQNEAQ (reference sequence). The CDR3 nucleotides read TGTGCCAGCAGCCCTAGGACACCGATCAATGAGCAGTTCTTC. Translation: CASSPRTPINEQFF. The variable domain in full, with the rest retrieved from reference TRBV7-9 and TRBJ2-1, is DTGVSQNPRHKITKRGQNVTFRCDPISEHNRLYWYRQTLGQGPEFLTYFQNEAQLEKSRLLSDRFSAERPKGSFSTLEIQRTEQGDSAMYLCASSPRTPINEQFFGPGTRLTVL.

This clone has more than one count but fewer than ten. This specimen includes other DNA sequences encoding the same CDR3. The rearrangement links TRBV20-1 to TRBJ1-1; D perhaps matches TRBD1 (5 bases). Germline CDR1 and CDR2: DFQATT and SNEGSKA (reference sequence). V lost 6 bases and J 3 bases, leaving 5 bases between the germline ends. The CDR3 sequence is 10 residues long. CDR3 sequence reads: CSARDTEAFF. CDR3 DNA sequence: TGCAGTGCCAGGGACACTGAAGCTTTCTTT.

The chain links TRBV4-2 to TRBJ2-3; 10 bases are a match to TRBD2. This CDR3 has 16 residues. The germline CDR1 and CDR2 sequences are LGHNA and YNFKEQ. V lost 0 bases, J lost 4 bases, and 4 bases stayed unmatched. The DNA for the CDR3 is TGTGCCAGCAGCCAAGATTTCCTAGCGGGAGCAGATACGCAGTATTTT. This sequence encodes CASSQDFLAGADTQYF.

The V call is TRBV10-1, the J call TRBJ1-1; no clear D. CDR3 length: 13 residues. Deletions cut 2 bases from V and 2 bases from J, with 6 bases between. Germline CDR1 reads WNHNN; CDR2 reads SYGVQD (reference sequence). The CDR3 protein is CASSEGPNTEAFF. The CDR3 nucleotides are TGCGCCAGCAGTGAGGGCCCCAACACTGAAGCTTTCTTT.

In this sample, this clone turned up a few times. The chain has TRBV12-5 and TRBJ2-3; D is possibly TRBD1 (5 bases). Germline CDR1 and CDR2: LGHNT and FRNRAP. The CDR3 consists of 12 residues. V was clipped by 6 bases and J by 5 bases, with 9 bases between them. The CDR3 sequence: CASGQTGDTQYF. The CDR3 DNA reads TGTGCTAGTGGCCAAACAGGAGATACGCAGTATTTT.

The J gene is TRBJ1-2, the V gene TRBV6-5; TRBD1 aligns across 10 bases. Germline loops: CDR1 MNHEY, CDR2 SVGAGI. This CDR3 comprises 14 residues. The V and J ends lost 7 bases and 2 bases, in that order; junction bases with no gene match: 4. CDR3 residues: CASKPTGGNYGYTF. DNA of the CDR3: TGTGCCAGCAAACCGACAGGGGGCAACTATGGCTACACCTTC.

The CDR3 sequence is CASSMPQREYQSYNEQFF. DNA for the CDR3: TGTGCCAGTAGTATGCCCCAGCGGGAGTACCAATCCTACAATGAGCAGTTCTTC. The rearrangement uses TRBV19 and TRBJ2-1; TRBD2 agrees at 8 bases. Losses at the gene ends were 3 bases for V and 1 base for J; bases not matched to a gene: 11. This CDR3 has 18 residues. Germline V gene data show CDR1 as LNHDA and CDR2 as SQIVND (reference sequence). Combining the CDR3 with reference TRBV19 and TRBJ2-1 gives the whole variable domain DGGITQSPKYLFRKEGQNVTLSCEQNLNHDAMYWYRQDPGQGLRLIYYSQIVNDFQKGDIAEGYSVSREKKESFPLTVTSAQKNPTAFYLCASSMPQREYQSYNEQFFGPGTRLTVL.

This clone was seen a handful of times. The chain combines TRBV5-1 with TRBJ2-1; possible D gene TRBD1, 5 bases. Per the germline V gene, CDR1 is SGHRS and CDR2 is YFSETQ. Trimming left V 2 bases short and J 7 bases short, with 10 bases between. This CDR3 is 13 amino acids long. The CDR3 is CASSFGSGNEQFF. The DNA for the CDR3 is TGCGCCAGCAGCTTCGGCTCAGGGAATGAGCAGTTCTTC. Complete variable domain (other parts from reference TRBV5-1 and TRBJ2-1): KAGVTQTPRYLIKTRGQQVTLSCSPISGHRSVSWYQQTPGQGLQFLFEYFSETQRNKGNFPGRFSGRQFSNSRSEMNVSTLELGDSALYLCASSFGSGNEQFFGPGTRLTVL.

This chain joins TRBV6-1 and TRBJ2-7, with 7 bases identical to TRBD1. V trimming: 1 base; J trimming: 7 bases; junction bases outside the gene matches: 13. The V gene's germline CDR1 is MNHNS and CDR2 SASEGT. The CDR3 contains 16 residues. The CDR3 nucleotides are TGTGCCAGCAGTGAAGGAGATGGCCAGGGGGTGGGGGAGCAGTACGTC. Amino acid sequence: CASSEGDGQGVGEQYV.